This entry describes one TCR beta chain. A sample-barcoded 5' primer and a J-beta primer mix were used in a second PCR of roughly 7 to 12 cycles. Through a template-switch adaptor with 12 random nucleotides, each cDNA molecule received a tag. TCRdb redid the calling of the 5' RACE reads with MiXCR, one entry per CDR3 protein. Among fewer than 950,000 distinct CDR3 sequences, roughly 35% were seen once, and the ten largest hold 10% to 15%. The CDR3 covers 14 residues. Trimming stripped 2 bases from V and 3 bases from J, with 7 bases between. Germline values: CDR1 SGHVS, CDR2 FQNEAQ. The data were obtained in a study of blood T cells in healthy people across ages. Russia was home to the donors, healthy Caucasian individuals aged about 6 to 90. Extraction yielded at least 6 micrograms of total RNA per sample.

The material sequenced was blood. The receptor comes from a man younger than 30 in good health. This sequence joins TRBV7-8 and TRBJ2-2; D remains unclear. The CDR3: CASSLLQDTGELFF. The CDR3 region has the DNA TGTGCCAGCAGCTTACTCCAGGACACCGGGGAGCTGTTTTTT.